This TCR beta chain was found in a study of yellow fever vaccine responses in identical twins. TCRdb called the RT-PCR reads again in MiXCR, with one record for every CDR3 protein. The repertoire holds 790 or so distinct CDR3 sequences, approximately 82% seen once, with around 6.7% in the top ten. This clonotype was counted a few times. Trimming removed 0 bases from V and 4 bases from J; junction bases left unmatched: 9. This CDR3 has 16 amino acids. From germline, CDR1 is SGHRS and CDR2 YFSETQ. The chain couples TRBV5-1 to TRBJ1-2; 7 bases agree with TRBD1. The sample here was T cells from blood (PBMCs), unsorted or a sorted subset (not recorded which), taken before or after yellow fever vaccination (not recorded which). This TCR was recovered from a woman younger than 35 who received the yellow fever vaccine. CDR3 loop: CASSLARGTNPYGYTF. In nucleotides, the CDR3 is TGCGCCAGCAGCTTGGCCAGGGGGACAAATCCCTATGGCTACACCTTC.